Here is one TCR beta chain with its context. The antigen remains undetermined. Germline assignment: CDR1 SGHVS and CDR2 FNYEAQ. J gave up 4 bases and V 5 bases, and 7 bases lay outside the gene matches. This CDR3 has 15 amino acids. This entry belongs to a study of CD4 T cells in relation to SARS-CoV-2 and coronaviruses. About the research overall: Median patient age was around 42 years, spanning 21 to 72 years. Study results and limitations: In around 67% of donors, memory CD4+ clonotypes crossrecognized SARS-CoV-2 and at least one common cold coronavirus spike. Monoreactive clones expanded significantly more to SARS-CoV-2 than crossreactive clones did. Each donor contributed either pre-pandemic or post-infection samples, not both.

Here immunoSEQ multiplex PCR was the method, and the copy in TCRdb shows in-frame clones only, minus some. Of around 37,000 clones listed, 80% to 90% are singletons. Material for sequencing was memory CD4+ T cells from PBMCs. The TCR originated in an adult with COVID-19. The chain has TRBV7-6 and TRBJ2-3, with TRBD2 matching over 9 bases. The CDR3 DNA reads as TGTGCCAGCAGCCTCGGGACTAGCTCTTCAGATACGCAGTATTTT. It yields the protein CASSLGTSSSDTQYF.